This T cell receptor beta chain appears in the sequencing data of a study of vaccination effects on CD4 cells after COVID-19. In the study overall: ViraFEST used viral peptide pools to expand antigen-specific CD4+ T cells before sequencing.

Some clones are missing from TCRdb's copy, which holds only in-frame ones; the method was immunoSEQ multiplex PCR. In the table there are tens of thousands of clones, around 67% of which are singletons. CDR1 is SGHTA, CDR2 FQGTGA, per germline. This CDR3 has 15 amino acids. V shed 5 bases and J shed 4 bases, with 14 bases lying between them. Points on this clone: Antigen specificity is unknown.

Following culture for approximately ten days, CD4+ T cells were isolated. Of the BNT162b2 and mRNA-1273 vaccines, participants received two doses of one or the other. The TCR originated in a human donor who received a COVID-19 vaccine. The gene calls are TRBV7-3 and TRBJ2-2; TRBD1 is a possible D gene (5 bases). The material sequenced was CD4+ T cells from PBMCs cultured without peptide, taken after COVID-19 vaccination. This CDR3 is CASSPQGMGTGELFF. The DNA of the CDR3 is TGTGCCAGCAGCCCGCAGGGTATGGGCACCGGGGAGCTGTTTTTT.